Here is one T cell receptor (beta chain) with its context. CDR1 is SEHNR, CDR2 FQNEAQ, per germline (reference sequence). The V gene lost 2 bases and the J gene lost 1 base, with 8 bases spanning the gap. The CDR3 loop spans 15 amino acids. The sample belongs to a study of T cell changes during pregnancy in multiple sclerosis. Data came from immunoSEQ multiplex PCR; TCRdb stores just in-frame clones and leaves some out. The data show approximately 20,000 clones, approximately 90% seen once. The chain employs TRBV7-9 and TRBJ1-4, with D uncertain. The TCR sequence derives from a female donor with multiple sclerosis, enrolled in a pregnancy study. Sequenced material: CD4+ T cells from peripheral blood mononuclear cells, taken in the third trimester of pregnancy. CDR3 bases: TGTGCCAGCAGCTTATACTCCGGAACTAATGAAAAACTGTTTTTT. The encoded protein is CASSLYSGTNEKLFF.